Below are 4 T cell receptor beta chains sequenced from a single sample in a study of T cells in Graves' hyperthyroidism and ophthalmopathy. Template material for amplifying TCR beta CDR3 regions consisted of RNA transcripts. A set of HTBI primers served as the primers for a first-round RT-PCR of the TCR CDR3. TCRdb reprocessed the multiplex PCR reads via MiXCR and lists one record per CDR3 protein. The data hold 450,000 to 550,000 distinct CDR3 sequences, with less than 25% observed a single time. The sample consisted of blood. These TCRs come from a woman in her 30s with Graves' ophthalmopathy.

The chain employs TRBV27 and TRBJ1-1; TRBD1 agrees at 8 bases. With V trimmed by 4 bases and J by 7 bases, 5 bases remained unmatched. The CDR3 has 13 amino acids. Looked up from germline, CDR1 is MNHEY and CDR2 is SMNVEV (reference sequence). The CDR3 nucleotides are TGTGCCAGCAGTTCCGGGGACAGGAATGAAGCTTTCTTT. This translates into CASSSGDRNEAFF.

This clonotype was counted many times. The V gene is TRBV27, the J gene TRBJ1-5; TRBD1 matches 10 bases. The V gene end was trimmed by 5 bases and the J gene end by 7 bases; junction bases not matched to a gene: 5. Germline V gene data show CDR1 as MNHEY and CDR2 as SMNVEV (reference sequence). This CDR3 comprises 14 residues. The CDR3 sequence is CASSRQGAQQPQHF. The CDR3 DNA follows: TGTGCCAGCAGTAGACAGGGGGCTCAACAGCCCCAGCATTTT.

This clonotype was observed at least ten times. The chain couples TRBV6-1 to TRBJ2-2; 9 positions match TRBD1. The CDR3 extends over 16 amino acids. With 6 bases clipped from V and 3 bases from J, the junction kept 8 bases outside the gene matches. The germline V gene has CDR1 MNHNS and CDR2 SASEGT. This chain's CDR3 is CASRPGTGLDTGELFF. The DNA for the CDR3 is TGTGCCAGCAGGCCCGGGACAGGGTTGGACACCGGGGAGCTGTTTTTT.

The chain uses TRBV6-1 and TRBJ1-1; maybe TRBD1 (5 bases). Germline V gene lookup returns CDR1 MNHNS and CDR2 SASEGT. The CDR3 extends over 12 amino acids. V was trimmed by 10 bases and J by 3 bases, leaving 12 bases between them. DNA for the CDR3: TGTGCCACCATCCAGGGTTACACTGAAGCTTTCTTT. Protein product: CATIQGYTEAFF.